This note documents a single TCR beta chain sequence. It has no known antigen specificity. No qualities accompany the bases; no much larger clone lies one base away. The sample's treatment or condition, from its label and the paper: live attenuated yellow fever vaccine strain. At each blood-draw timepoint, two biological replicates of bulk PBMCs were obtained. A standard Ficoll-Paque protocol was used to isolate PBMCs from peripheral blood. RNA was extracted with TriZol from bulk PBMCs, CD4 and CD8 fractions, and dextramer-positive and dextramer-negative fractions. TCR cDNA was made using 5'RACE template switching, a step that added a universal primer site and unique molecular identifiers. Priming of cDNA synthesis was performed from both the TCR alpha and TCR beta constant segments. Library amplification used two PCR steps, and the second PCR step added sample barcodes and sequencing adapters. Sequencing of the libraries was done on either Illumina HiSeq 2500 (2x100 bp) or NovaSeq (2x150 bp). In the paper's pipeline: MIGEC handled demultiplexing of reads and collapsing into UMI consensus sequences, while MiXCR performed V(D)J alignment. Vaccine-responding clonotypes were identified with edgeR using replicate PBMC samples, with FDR below 0.01 and a log2 fold change above 5 up to day 15 being required. CD4 or CD8 identity was assigned to each bulk clonotype according to whether the clonotype was present at higher abundance in the sequenced CD4 repertoire or the sequenced CD8 repertoire. In-frame beta chains were kept once TCRdb had trimmed the public reads at Q25 with fastp and called clones with MiXCR. Every entry covers one CDR3 protein and lists the most common genes and DNA from its rows. The V and J calls were determined by TCRdb, not by the authors. The sample records 550,000 to 750,000 distinct CDR3 sequences, roughly 13% of which are singletons. The leading ten clones occupy around 15% of the sample.

This entry comes from a study of T cells after yellow fever vaccination (dated by TCRdb to the late 2010s). Regarding the study in general: Libraries from fractions with low cell numbers were prepared with the SMART-Seq v4 Ultra Low Input RNA kit. Two healthy male donors, one aged 18 to 30 and one aged 30 to 40 years, were included in the cohort. Bulk TCR alpha and beta repertoires were sequenced longitudinally to track T-cell clones before and after primary and booster YFV17D yellow fever vaccination. Blood was collected at multiple timepoints before and after primary and secondary immunization, and bulk PBMC replicates and cell subsets were isolated.

Reading from cysteine to phenylalanine, the CDR3 counts 13 amino acids. Of all the DNA, just the CDR3 is kept, 39 bases in frame from base 1. CDR1 and CDR2 (SQVTM, ANQGSEA) derive from the germline V gene. Trimming takes 2 bases from V and 3 bases from J, and the germline ends sit 10 bases apart. General study outcomes and caveats: Computational filtering was required because FACS-sorted repertoires could contain abundant contaminating clonotypes from the bulk population. Most clones expanded after primary vaccination were re-detected after the booster (almost 98% of CD4 and around 88% of CD8), suggesting broad memory maintenance. A small fraction of clonotypes showed up in both the CD4 and CD8 compartments, probably as a result of convergent recombination. The study included only two donors, which limits how far the findings can be generalized. Compared with the primary T-cell response, the secondary T-cell response was faster but weaker, reaching its peak on day 5 rather than on day 15.

The material sequenced was PBMCs, taken on the day of the yellow fever booster vaccination. This receptor was taken from a man under 40 who received the YFV17D yellow fever vaccine. The receptor chain draws on TRBV29-1 and TRBJ1-1; no D segment can be confidently identified. In nucleotide form, the sequence is TGCAGCGTTGAATATTCGAGGGACACTGAAGCTTTCTTT. It codes for CSVEYSRDTEAFF.